This T cell receptor (beta chain) was profiled in a study of shared clonotypes between healthy human individuals. Study-wide findings and caveats: Four donors shared roughly 5% of their naive CD4 clonotypes.

It was 200 to 250 ng DNA, approximately 30,000 T cell genomes, that sorted-subset replicate PCRs used. Measured with immunoSEQ multiplex PCR; TCRdb has only the in-frame clones, and not every one. The sample has millions of clones; over 85% are singletons. The V gene's germline CDR1 is MGHRA and CDR2 YSYEKL. This CDR3 contains 13 residues. V was cut by 1 base and J by 4 bases, with 7 bases left in between. With respect to this clone: Antigen specificity is unknown. The sample contains more than one DNA sequence encoding this CDR3.

Sequenced: naive CD4+ T cells from PBMCs. As to subset: CD45RA+ positively selected. This chain joins TRBV4-1 and TRBJ2-5, with D hard to call. The receptor comes from a man younger than 30 in good health. Some clones in this sample may be carry-over from other donors' samples. CDR3 amino acids: CASSQGLLETQYF. The CDR3 coding sequence is TGCGCCAGCAGCCAAGGTCTTTTAGAGACCCAGTACTTC.